This T cell receptor (beta chain) came from a study of T cells in localized non-small cell lung cancer. Libraries were prepared by immunoSEQ multiplex PCR; TCRdb keeps only in-frame clonotypes and omits some of them. The sample has several thousand clones; around 21% are singletons. The V gene lost 3 bases and the J gene lost 3 bases, with 8 bases spanning the gap. The CDR3 totals 13 residues. Germline V CDR1 and CDR2: KGHSH, LQKENI. This sequence was found in a woman aged 40-69 years with stage III squamous cell lung carcinoma. The sequencing used lung tumor tissue, collected before any cancer treatment. The genes are TRBV18 and TRBJ2-5; possibly TRBD1 for D (5 bases). The CDR3 DNA reads as TGTGCCAGCTCACCCCGACAGAAAGAGACCCAGTACTTC. It translates to CASSPRQKETQYF.